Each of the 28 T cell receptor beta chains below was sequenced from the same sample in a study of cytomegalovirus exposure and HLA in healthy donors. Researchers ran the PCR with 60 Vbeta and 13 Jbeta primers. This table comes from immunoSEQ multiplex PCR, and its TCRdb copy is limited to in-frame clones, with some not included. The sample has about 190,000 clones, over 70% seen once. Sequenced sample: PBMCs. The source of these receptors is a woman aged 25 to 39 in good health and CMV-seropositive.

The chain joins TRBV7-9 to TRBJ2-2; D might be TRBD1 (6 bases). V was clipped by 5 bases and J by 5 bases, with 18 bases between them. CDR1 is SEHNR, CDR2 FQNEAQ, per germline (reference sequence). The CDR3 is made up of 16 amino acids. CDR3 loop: CASSRLGTRRTGELFF. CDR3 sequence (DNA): TGTGCCAGCAGCCGCCTTGGGACAAGGCGGACCGGGGAGCTGTTTTTT.

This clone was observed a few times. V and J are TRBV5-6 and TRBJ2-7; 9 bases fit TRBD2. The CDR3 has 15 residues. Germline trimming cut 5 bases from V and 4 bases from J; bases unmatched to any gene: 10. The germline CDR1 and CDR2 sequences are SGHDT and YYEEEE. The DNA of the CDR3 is TGTGCCAGCAGTCAGCCCGGGACTAGCTCTTACGAGCAGTACTTC. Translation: CASSQPGTSSYEQYF.

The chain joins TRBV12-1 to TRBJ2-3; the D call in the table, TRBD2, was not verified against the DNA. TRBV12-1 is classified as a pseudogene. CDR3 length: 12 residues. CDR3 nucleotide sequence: TGTGCCAGCAGCTCTACCCGGGATACGCAGTATTTT. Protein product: CASSSTRDTQYF.

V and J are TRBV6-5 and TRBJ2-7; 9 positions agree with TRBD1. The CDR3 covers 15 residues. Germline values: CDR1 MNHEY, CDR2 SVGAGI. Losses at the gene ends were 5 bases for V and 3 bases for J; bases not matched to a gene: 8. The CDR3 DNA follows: TGTGCCAGCAGTAATGGACAGGGGAGTCTCTACGAGCAGTACTTC. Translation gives CASSNGQGSLYEQYF.

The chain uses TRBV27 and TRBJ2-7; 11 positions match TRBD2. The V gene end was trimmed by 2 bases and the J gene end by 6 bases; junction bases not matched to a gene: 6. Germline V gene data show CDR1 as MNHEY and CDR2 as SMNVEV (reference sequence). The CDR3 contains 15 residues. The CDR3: CASSLLAGGRPEQYF. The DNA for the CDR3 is TGTGCCAGCAGTTTACTAGCGGGAGGTCGCCCCGAGCAGTACTTC.

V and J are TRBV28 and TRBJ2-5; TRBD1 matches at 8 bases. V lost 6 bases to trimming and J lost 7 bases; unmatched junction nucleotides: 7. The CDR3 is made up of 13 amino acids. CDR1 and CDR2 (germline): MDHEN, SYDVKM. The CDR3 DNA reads TGTGCCAGCAGCAGACAGGGGAGCGGGACCCAGTACTTC. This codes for CASSRQGSGTQYF.

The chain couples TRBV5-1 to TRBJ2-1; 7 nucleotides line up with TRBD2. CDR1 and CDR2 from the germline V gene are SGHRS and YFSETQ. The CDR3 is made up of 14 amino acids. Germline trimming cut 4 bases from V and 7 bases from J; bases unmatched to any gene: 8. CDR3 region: CASSAGLVRNEQFF. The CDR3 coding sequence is TGCGCCAGCAGCGCCGGACTAGTTCGGAATGAGCAGTTCTTC.

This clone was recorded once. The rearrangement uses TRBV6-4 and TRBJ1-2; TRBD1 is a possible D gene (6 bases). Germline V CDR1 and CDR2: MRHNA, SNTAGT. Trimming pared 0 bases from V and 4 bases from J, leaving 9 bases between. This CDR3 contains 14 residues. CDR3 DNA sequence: TGTGCCAGCAGTGACTCCCGGGGGGCCTATGGCTACACCTTC. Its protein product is CASSDSRGAYGYTF.

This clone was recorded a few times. The CDR3 DNA is TGTGCCAGTGGGGAAATACCCAGGACAGTGGGCAGTAGGGGGCCCCAGCATTTT. Its translation: CASGEIPRTVGSRGPQHF. This chain connects TRBV19 to TRBJ1-5, with D perhaps TRBD1 (6 bases). The CDR3 contains 18 residues. Germline values: CDR1 LNHDA, CDR2 SQIVND (reference sequence). V gave up 8 bases and J gave up 9 bases, with 32 bases separating them.

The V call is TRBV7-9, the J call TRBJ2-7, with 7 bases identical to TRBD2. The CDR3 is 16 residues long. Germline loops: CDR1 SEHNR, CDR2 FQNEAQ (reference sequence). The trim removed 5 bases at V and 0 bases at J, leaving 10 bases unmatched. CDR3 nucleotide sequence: TGTGCCAGCAGCCCAACGACTAGCTCCCCCTCCTACGAGCAGTACTTC. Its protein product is CASSPTTSSPSYEQYF. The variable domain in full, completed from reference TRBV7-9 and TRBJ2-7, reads DTGVSQNPRHKITKRGQNVTFRCDPISEHNRLYWYRQTLGQGPEFLTYFQNEAQLEKSRLLSDRFSAERPKGSFSTLEIQRTEQGDSAMYLCASSPTTSSPSYEQYFGPGTRLTVT.

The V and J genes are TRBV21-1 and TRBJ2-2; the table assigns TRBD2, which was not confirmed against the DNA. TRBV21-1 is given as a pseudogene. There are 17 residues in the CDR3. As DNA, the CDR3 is TGTGCCAGCAGCCTCTTGAACTGGCGGGAGAAAAACGGGGAGCTGTTTTTT. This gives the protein CASSLLNWREKNGELFF.

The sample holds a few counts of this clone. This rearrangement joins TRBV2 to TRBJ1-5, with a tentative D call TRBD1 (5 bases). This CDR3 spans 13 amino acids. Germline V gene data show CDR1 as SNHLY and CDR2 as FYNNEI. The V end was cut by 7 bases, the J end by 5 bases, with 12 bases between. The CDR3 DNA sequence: TGTGCCAGCATAAGGGGCGAGGATCAGCCCCAGCATTTT. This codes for CASIRGEDQPQHF.

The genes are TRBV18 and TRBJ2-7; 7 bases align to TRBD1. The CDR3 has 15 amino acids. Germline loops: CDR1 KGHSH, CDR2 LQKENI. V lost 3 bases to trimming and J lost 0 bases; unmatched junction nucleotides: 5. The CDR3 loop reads CASSPIRDSSYEQYF. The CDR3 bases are TGTGCCAGCTCACCTATCCGGGACAGCTCCTACGAGCAGTACTTC. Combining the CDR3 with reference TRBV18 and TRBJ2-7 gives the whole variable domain NAGVMQNPRHLVRRRGQEARLRCSPMKGHSHVYWYRQLPEEGLKFMVYLQKENIIDESGMPKERFSAEFPKEGPSILRIQQVVRGDSAAYFCASSPIRDSSYEQYFGPGTRLTVT.

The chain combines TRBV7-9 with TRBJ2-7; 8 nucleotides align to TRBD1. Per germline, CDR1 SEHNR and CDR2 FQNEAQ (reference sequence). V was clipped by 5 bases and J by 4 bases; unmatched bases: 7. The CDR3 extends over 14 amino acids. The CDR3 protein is CASSPTRDRYEQYF. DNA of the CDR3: TGTGCCAGCAGCCCGACCCGGGACAGGTACGAGCAGTACTTC. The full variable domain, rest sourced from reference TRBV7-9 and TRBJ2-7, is DTGVSQNPRHKITKRGQNVTFRCDPISEHNRLYWYRQTLGQGPEFLTYFQNEAQLEKSRLLSDRFSAERPKGSFSTLEIQRTEQGDSAMYLCASSPTRDRYEQYFGPGTRLTVT.

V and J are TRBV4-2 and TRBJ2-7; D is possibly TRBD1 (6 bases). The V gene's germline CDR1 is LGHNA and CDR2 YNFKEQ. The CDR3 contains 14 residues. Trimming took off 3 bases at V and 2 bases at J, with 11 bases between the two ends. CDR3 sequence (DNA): TGTGCCAGCAGCCAGGGCAGGGGTGCCTACGAGCAGTACTTC. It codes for CASSQGRGAYEQYF.

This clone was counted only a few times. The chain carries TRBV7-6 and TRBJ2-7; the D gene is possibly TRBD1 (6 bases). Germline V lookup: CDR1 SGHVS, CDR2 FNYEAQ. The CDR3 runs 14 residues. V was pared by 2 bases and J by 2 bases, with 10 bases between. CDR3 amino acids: CASSLQGQTYEQYF. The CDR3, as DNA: TGTGCCAGCAGCTTACAGGGACAAACCTACGAGCAGTACTTC. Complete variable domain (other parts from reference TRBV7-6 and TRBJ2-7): GAGVSQSPRYKVTKRGQDVALRCDPISGHVSLYWYRQALGQGPEFLTYFNYEAQQDKSGLPNDRFSAERPEGSISTLTIQRTEQRDSAMYRCASSLQGQTYEQYFGPGTRLTVT.

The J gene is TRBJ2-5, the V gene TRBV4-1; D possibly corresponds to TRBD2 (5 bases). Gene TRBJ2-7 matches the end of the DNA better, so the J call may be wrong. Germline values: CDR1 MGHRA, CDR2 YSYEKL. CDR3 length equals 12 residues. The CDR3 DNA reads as TGCGCCAGCAGGGGAGCTGGGCACGAGCAGTACTTC. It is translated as CASRGAGHEQYF.

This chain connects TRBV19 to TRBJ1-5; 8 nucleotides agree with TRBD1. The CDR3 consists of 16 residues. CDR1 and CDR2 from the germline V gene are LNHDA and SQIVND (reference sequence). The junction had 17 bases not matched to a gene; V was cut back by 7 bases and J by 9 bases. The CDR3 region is CASTLGPAGGQGPQHF. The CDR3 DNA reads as TGTGCCAGTACCTTGGGTCCGGCAGGGGGCCAGGGGCCCCAGCATTTT.

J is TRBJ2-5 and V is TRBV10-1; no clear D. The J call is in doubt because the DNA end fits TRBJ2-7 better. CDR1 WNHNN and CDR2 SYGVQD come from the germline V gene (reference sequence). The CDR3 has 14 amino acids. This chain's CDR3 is CASSGKEQLYEQYF. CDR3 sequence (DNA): TGCGCCAGCAGTGGGAAGGAACAGCTCTACGAGCAGTACTTC.

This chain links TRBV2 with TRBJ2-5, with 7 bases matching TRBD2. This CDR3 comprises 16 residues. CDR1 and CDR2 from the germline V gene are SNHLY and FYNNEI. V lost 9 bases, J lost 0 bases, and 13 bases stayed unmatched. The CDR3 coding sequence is TGTGCCAGTCGCTGGGGGGGTAGCGGGTACCAAGAGACCCAGTACTTC. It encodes CASRWGGSGYQETQYF.

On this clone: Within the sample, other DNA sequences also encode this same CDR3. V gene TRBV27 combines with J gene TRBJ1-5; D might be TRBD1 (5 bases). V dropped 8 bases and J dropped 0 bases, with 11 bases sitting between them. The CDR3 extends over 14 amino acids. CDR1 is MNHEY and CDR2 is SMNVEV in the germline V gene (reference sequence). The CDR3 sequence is CASSDSPSNQPQHF. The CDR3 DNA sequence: TGTGCCAGCTCCGACAGCCCTAGCAATCAGCCCCAGCATTTT.

The CDR3 reads CASSPLAPNTGELFF. The CDR3 DNA reads TGCGCCAGCAGCCCGCTAGCGCCGAACACCGGGGAGCTGTTTTTT. The chain couples TRBV5-1 to TRBJ2-2; D perhaps matches TRBD2 (6 bases). The V and J ends lost 4 bases and 0 bases respectively, with 10 bases between them. The CDR3 loop spans 15 amino acids. CDR1 is SGHRS, CDR2 YFSETQ, per germline.

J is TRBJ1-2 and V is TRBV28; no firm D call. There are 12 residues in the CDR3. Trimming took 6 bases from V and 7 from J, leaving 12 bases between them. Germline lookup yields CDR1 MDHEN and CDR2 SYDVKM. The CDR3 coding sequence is TGTGCCAGCAGCACCCAGGTGCGTGGCTACACCTTC. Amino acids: CASSTQVRGYTF.

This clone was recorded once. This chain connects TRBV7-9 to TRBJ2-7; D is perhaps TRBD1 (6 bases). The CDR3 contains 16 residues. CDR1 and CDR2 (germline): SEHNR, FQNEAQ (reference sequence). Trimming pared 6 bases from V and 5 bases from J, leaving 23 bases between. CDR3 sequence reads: CASSLPRVQGSDEQYF. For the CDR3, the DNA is TGTGCCAGCAGTCTCCCCCGTGTCCAGGGGAGCGACGAGCAGTACTTC. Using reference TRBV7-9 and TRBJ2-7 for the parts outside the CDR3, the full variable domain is DTGVSQNPRHKITKRGQNVTFRCDPISEHNRLYWYRQTLGQGPEFLTYFQNEAQLEKSRLLSDRFSAERPKGSFSTLEIQRTEQGDSAMYLCASSLPRVQGSDEQYFGPGTRLTVT.

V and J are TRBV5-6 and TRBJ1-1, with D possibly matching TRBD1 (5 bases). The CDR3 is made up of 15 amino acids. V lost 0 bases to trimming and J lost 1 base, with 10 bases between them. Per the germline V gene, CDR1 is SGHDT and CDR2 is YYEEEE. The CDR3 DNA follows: TGTGCCAGCAGCTTGGGCTTTACAGGGAACACTGAAGCTTTCTTT. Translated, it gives CASSLGFTGNTEAFF.

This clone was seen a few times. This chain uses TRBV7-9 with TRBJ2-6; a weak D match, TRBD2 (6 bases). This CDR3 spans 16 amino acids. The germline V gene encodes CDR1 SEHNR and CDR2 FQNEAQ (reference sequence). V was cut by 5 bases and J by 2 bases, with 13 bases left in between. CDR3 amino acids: CASSPQGGPGANVLTF. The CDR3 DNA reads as TGTGCCAGCAGCCCCCAGGGAGGACCTGGGGCCAACGTCCTGACTTTC.

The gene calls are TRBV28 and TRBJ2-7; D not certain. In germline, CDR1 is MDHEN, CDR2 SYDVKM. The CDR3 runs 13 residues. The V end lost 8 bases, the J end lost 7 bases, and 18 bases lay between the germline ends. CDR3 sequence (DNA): TGTGCCAGCTATGATGCGAAATTTCATGAGCAGTACTTC. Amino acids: CASYDAKFHEQYF.

CDR3 sequence (DNA): TGCGCCAGCAGCCAAGGTAGCGGGGTGGGCTCCTACAATGAGCAGTTCTTC. Its protein product is CASSQGSGVGSYNEQFF. The rearrangement joins TRBV4-1 to TRBJ2-1; TRBD2 agrees at 8 bases. Germline lookup yields CDR1 MGHRA and CDR2 YSYEKL. This CDR3 comprises 17 residues. J lost 0 bases, V lost 1 base, and 5 bases had no gene match.